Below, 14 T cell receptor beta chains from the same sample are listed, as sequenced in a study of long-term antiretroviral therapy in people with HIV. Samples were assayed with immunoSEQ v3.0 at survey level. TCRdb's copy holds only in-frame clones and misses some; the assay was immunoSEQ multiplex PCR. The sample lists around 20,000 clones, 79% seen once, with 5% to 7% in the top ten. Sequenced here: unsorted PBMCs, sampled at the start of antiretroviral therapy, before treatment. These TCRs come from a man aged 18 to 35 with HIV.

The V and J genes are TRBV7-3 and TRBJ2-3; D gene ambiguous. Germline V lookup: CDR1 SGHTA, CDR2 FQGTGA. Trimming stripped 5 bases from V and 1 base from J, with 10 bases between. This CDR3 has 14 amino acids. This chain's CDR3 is CASSPIGGTDTQYF. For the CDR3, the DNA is TGTGCCAGCAGCCCCATTGGCGGCACAGATACGCAGTATTTT.

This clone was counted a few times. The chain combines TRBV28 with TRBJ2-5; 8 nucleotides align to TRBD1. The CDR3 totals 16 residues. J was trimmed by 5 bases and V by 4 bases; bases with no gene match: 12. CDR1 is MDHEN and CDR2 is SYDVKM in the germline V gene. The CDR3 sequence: CASSSRTGYNQETQYF. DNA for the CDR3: TGTGCCAGCAGTTCCCGGACAGGGTATAATCAGGAGACCCAGTACTTC.

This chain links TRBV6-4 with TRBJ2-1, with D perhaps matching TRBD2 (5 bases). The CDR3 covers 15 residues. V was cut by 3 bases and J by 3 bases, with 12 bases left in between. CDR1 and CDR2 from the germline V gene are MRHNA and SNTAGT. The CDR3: CASSEGERDYNEQFF. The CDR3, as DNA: TGTGCCAGCAGTGAAGGCGAACGGGACTACAATGAGCAGTTCTTC.

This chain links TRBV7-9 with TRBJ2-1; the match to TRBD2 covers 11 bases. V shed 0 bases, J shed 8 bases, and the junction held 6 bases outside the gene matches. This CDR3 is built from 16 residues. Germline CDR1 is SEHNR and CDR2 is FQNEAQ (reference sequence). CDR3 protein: CASSLAQGSGRDEQFF. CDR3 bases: TGTGCCAGCAGCTTAGCGCAGGGTAGCGGGAGGGATGAGCAGTTCTTC. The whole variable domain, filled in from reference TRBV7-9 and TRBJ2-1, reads DTGVSQNPRHKITKRGQNVTFRCDPISEHNRLYWYRQTLGQGPEFLTYFQNEAQLEKSRLLSDRFSAERPKGSFSTLEIQRTEQGDSAMYLCASSLAQGSGRDEQFFGPGTRLTVL.

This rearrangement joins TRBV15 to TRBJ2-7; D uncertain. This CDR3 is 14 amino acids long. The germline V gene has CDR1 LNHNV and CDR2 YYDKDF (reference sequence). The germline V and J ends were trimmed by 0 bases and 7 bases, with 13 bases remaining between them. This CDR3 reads CATSRDGIEGEQYF. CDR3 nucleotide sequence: TGTGCCACCAGCAGAGATGGTATCGAAGGTGAGCAGTACTTC. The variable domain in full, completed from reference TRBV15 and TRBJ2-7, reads DAMVIQNPRYQVTQFGKPVTLSCSQTLNHNVMYWYQQKSSQAPKLLFHYYDKDFNNEADTPDNFQSRRPNTSFCFLDIRSPGLGDTAMYLCATSRDGIEGEQYFGPGTRLTVT.

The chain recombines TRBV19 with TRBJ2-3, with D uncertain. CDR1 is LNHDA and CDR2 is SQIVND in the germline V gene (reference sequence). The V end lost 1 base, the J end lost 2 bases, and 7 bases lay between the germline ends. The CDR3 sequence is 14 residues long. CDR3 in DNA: TGTGCCAGTAGTATAGTTGGGTACACAGATACGCAGTATTTT. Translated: CASSIVGYTDTQYF.

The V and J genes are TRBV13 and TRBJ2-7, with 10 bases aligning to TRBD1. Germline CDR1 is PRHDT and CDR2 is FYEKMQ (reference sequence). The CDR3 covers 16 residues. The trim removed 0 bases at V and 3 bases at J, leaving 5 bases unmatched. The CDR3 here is CASSLGGQGGHYEQYF. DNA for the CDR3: TGTGCCAGCAGCTTAGGCGGACAGGGGGGACACTACGAGCAGTACTTC.

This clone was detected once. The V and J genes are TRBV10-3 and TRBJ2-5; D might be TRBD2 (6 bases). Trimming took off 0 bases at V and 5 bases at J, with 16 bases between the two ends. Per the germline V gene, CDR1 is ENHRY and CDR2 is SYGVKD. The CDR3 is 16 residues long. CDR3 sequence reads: CAISESWYGGQETQYF. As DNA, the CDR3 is TGTGCCATCAGTGAGTCGTGGTACGGGGGTCAGGAGACCCAGTACTTC.

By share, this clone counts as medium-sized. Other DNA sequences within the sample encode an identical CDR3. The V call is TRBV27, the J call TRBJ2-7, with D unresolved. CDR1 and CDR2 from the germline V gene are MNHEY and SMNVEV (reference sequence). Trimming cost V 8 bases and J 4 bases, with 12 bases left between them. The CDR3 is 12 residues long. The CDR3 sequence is CASGGSPYEQYF. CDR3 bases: TGTGCCAGCGGCGGATCCCCATACGAGCAGTACTTC.

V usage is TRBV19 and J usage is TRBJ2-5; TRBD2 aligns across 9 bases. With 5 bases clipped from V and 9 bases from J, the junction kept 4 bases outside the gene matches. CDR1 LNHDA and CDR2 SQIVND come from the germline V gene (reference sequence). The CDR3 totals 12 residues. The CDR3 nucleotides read TGTGCCAGTAGTGTTGGACTAGCGCCCCAGTACTTC. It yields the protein CASSVGLAPQYF.

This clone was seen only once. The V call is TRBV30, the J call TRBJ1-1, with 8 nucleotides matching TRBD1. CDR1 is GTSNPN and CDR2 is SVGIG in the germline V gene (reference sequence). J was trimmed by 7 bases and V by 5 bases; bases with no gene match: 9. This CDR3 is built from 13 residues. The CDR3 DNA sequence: TGTGCCTGGGAACAGGGGGGGGCACTTGAAGCTTTCTTT. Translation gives CAWEQGGALEAFF.

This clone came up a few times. The DNA of the CDR3 is TGTGCCAGCAGCTCGACAGGGTACGGTCAGCCCCAGCATTTT. Its protein product is CASSSTGYGQPQHF. This chain uses TRBV6-5 with TRBJ1-5, with 7 bases matching TRBD1. V shed 6 bases and J 6 bases; nucleotides not matched to a gene: 8. Germline V gene lookup returns CDR1 MNHEY and CDR2 SVGAGI. The CDR3 length is 14 residues.

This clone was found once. CDR3: CARSPQGGYEQYF. CDR3 nucleotides: TGTGCCAGAAGCCCGCAGGGGGGGTACGAGCAGTACTTC. The chain carries TRBV5-3 and TRBJ2-7; D tentatively reads TRBD1 or TRBD2 (7 bases each). TRBV5-3 is identified as an open reading frame with a role that is uncertain. The CDR3 extends over 13 amino acids. Between the trimmed V and J ends, which lost 4 bases and 4 bases, there was a span of 12 bases.

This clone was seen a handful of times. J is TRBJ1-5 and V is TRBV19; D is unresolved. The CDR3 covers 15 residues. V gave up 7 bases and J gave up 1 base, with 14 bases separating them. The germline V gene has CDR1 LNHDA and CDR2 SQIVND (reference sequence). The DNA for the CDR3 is TGTGCCAGTAATGGCGGAGGCAGGAGCAATCAGCCCCAGCATTTT. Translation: CASNGGGRSNQPQHF.